One sample yielded the 2 T cell receptor beta chains listed below, sequenced in a study of CD8 T cells in ankylosing spondylitis. Regarding the study as a whole: A motif of seven or eight highly homologous TCR beta variants was seen as apparently characteristic of ankylosing spondylitis blood.

One entry per CDR3 protein results from TCRdb running MiXCR on the 5' RACE reads. This sample carries hundreds of thousands of distinct CDR3 sequences, roughly 12% of them seen once, and the ten largest clones take roughly 0.51%. Antigen specificity for these receptors is unknown. The sample taken for sequencing was blood, either unsorted or a sorted T cell fraction (not recorded which). The receptors derive from a male donor with ankylosing spondylitis.

The rearrangement links TRBV14 to TRBJ2-5, with TRBD1 matching 7 bases. Germline V gene sequence: CDR1 SGHDN, CDR2 FVKESK. The CDR3 extends over 14 amino acids. V shed 1 base and J 4 bases; nucleotides not matched to a gene: 3. The CDR3 DNA sequence: TGTGCCAGCAGCCAAGGACAGGGCATAGAGACCCAGTACTTC. This gives the protein CASSQGQGIETQYF.

V gene TRBV12-3 or TRBV12-4 combines with J gene TRBJ1-6; TRBD1 is a possible D gene (5 bases). Trimming stripped 10 bases from V and 4 bases from J, with 14 bases between. The CDR3 is made up of 14 amino acids. The CDR3 protein is CATQGTEYNSPLHF. The CDR3 bases are TGTGCCACCCAAGGGACCGAATATAATTCACCCCTCCACTTT.